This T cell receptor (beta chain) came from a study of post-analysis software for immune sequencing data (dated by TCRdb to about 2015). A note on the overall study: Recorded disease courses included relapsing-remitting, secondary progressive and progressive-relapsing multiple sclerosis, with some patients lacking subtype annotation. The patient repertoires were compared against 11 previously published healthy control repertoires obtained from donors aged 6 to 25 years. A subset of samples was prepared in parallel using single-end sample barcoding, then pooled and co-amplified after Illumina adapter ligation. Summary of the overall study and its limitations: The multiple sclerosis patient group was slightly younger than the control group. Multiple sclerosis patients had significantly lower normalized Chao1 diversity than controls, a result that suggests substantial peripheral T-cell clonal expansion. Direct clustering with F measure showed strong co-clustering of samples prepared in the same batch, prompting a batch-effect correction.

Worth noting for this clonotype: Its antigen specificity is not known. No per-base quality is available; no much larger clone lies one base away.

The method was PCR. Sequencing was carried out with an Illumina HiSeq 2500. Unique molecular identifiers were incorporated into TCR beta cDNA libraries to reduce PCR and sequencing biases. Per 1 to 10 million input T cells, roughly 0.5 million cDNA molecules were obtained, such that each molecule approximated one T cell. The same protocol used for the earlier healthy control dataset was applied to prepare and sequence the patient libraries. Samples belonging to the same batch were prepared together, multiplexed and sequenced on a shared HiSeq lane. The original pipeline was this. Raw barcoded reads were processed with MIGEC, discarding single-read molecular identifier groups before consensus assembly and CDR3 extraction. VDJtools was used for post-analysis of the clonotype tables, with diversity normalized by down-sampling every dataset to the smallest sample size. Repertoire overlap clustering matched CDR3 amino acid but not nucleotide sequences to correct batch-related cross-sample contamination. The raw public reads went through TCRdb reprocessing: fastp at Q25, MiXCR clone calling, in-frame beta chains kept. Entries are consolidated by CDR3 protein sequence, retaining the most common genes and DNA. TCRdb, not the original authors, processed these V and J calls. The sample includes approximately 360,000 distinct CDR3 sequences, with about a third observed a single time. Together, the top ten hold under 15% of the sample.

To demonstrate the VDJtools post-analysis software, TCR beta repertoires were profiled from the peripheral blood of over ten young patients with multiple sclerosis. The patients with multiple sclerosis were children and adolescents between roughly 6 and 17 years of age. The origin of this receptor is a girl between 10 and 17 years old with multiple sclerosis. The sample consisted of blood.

The DNA reads TGTGCCAGCAGTTTAGTCGAGCAGCGGTACAATGAGCAGTTCTTC. Its protein is CASSLVEQRYNEQFF. This sequence uses TRBV12-3 or TRBV12-4 and TRBJ2-1; the D gene is possibly TRBD2, with 5 bases matching. The CDR3 holds 15 amino acids from the cysteine to the phenylalanine. The read is trimmed to its CDR3 DNA, 45 bases read in frame from base 1. A distance of 11 bases separates the germline ends of V and J, which lose 1 base and 4 bases respectively.